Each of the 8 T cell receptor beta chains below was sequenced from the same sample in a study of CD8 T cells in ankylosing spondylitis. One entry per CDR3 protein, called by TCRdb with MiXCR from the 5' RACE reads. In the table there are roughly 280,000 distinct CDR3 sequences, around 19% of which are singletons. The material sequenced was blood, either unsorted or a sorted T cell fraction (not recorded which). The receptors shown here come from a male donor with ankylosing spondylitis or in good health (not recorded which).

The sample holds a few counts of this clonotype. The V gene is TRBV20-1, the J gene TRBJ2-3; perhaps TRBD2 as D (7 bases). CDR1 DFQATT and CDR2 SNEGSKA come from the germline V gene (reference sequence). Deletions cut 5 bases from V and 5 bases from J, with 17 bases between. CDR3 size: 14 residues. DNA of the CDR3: TGCAGTGCTGGGGTTGGGGGGGCAGGAGATACGCAGTATTTT. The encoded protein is CSAGVGGAGDTQYF.

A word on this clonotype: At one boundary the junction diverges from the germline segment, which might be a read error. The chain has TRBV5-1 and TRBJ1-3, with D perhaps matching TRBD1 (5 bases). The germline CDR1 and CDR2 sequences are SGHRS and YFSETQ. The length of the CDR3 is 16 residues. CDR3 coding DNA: TGCGCCAGCAGCTTGGTCCAGCAGGGTTTTGGAAACACCATATACTTT. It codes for CASSLVQQGFGNTIYF.

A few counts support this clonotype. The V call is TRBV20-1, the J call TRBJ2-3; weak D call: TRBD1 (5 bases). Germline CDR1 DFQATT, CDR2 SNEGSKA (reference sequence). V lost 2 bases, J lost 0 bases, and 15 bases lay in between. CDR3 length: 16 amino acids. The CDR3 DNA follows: TGCAGTGCTAGAAGAGTCTGGGGCCAGAGCACAGATACGCAGTATTTT. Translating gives CSARRVWGQSTDTQYF.

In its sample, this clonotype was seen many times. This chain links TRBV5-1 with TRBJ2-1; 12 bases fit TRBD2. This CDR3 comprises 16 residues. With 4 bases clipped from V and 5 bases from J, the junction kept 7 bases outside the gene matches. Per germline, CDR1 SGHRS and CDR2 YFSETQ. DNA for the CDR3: TGCGCCAGCAGCCCACCCCTAGCGGGAGGGGACAATGAGCAGTTCTTC. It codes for CASSPPLAGGDNEQFF.

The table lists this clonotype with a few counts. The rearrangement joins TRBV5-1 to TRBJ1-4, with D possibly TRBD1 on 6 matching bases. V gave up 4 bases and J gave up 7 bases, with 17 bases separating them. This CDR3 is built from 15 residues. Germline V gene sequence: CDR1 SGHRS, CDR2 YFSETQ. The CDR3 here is CASSVEAGATEKLFF. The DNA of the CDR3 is TGCGCCAGCAGCGTGGAGGCAGGGGCGACTGAAAAACTGTTTTTT.

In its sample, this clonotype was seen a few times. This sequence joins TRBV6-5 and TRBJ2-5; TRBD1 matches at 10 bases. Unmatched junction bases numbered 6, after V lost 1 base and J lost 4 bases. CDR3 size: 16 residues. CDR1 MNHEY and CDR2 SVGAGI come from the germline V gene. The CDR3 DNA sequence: TGTGCCAGCAGTTACTTTTCCGGGACAGGGGTAGAGACCCAGTACTTC. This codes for CASSYFSGTGVETQYF.

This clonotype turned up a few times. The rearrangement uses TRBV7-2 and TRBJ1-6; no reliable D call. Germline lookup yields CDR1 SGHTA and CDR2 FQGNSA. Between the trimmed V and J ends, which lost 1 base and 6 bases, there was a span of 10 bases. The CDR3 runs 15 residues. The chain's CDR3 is CASSLGGHRNSPLHF. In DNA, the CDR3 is TGTGCCAGCAGCTTAGGTGGGCATCGTAATTCACCCCTCCACTTT.

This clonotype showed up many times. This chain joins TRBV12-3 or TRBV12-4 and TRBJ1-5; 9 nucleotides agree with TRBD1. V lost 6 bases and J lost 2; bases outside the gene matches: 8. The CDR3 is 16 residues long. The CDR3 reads CASRPGTGIGNQPQHF. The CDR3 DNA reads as TGTGCCAGCAGACCCGGGACAGGGATTGGCAATCAGCCCCAGCATTTT.